The sequence of this T cell receptor beta chain was determined in a study of glioma-infiltrating T cells. The CDR3 is 12 residues long. With 7 bases removed from V and 7 bases from J, the gap between germline ends came to 13 bases. Germline-derived CDR1 and CDR2 are MNHNS and SASEGT. This clonotype was counted at least ten times. The target antigen is unknown. Whole-study results and caveats: CDR3 overlap between tissue and blood was very small. Non-neoplastic patients had below-expected tissue-blood divergence, while all gliomas exceeded expectation.

The iRepertoire nested amplicon-rescue multiplex PCR amplified TCR alpha and beta CDR3s from RNA. For one-step reverse transcription and amplification, about 90-450 ng of tissue mRNA or PBMC total RNA was used. TCRdb processed the multiplex PCR reads anew with MiXCR; each CDR3 protein has one entry. This sample yields roughly 100,000 distinct CDR3 sequences, of which 25% to 35% are seen a single time; about 40% belongs to the top ten. This sequence was found in a human donor with low-grade glioma or glioblastoma, undergoing nonglioma brain surgery, or in good health (not recorded which). The sample taken for sequencing was glioma tissue, nonneoplastic brain tissue, or PBMCs (not recorded which). The J gene is TRBJ1-1, the V gene TRBV6-1; D is undetermined. As DNA, the CDR3 is TGTGCCAGCACTCGGACGGCCCATGAAGCTTTCTTT. Protein product: CASTRTAHEAFF.